What follows is one T cell receptor beta chain and its context. The target of this receptor is not known. No base quality information exists; no much larger clone differs at one position. These data originate in a study of T cell responses to AZD1222 COVID-19 vaccine (dated by TCRdb to 2020 to 2022). Notes on the research overall: Because spike-specific TCR depth and breadth did not differ between the two schedules, AZD1222 recipients who got a second dose at roughly 4 weeks were pooled with those who got a second dose at roughly 12 weeks. TCR sequencing covered over 230 trial participants: 207 given two doses of AZD1222 and 26 given two doses of MenACWY control vaccine. Trial participants were enrolled into age subgroups of 18-55, 56-69 and 70-plus years, which contained about 150, 28 and 57 TCR-sequenced participants, respectively. What the research found in general, with its limitations: Spike-specific TCR breadth and depth rose significantly after two AZD1222 doses compared with day 0 and with MenACWY recipients. The 56-69-year group was small, and its depth increase did not reach significance, likely because of low power. The vaccine-associated CD4 TCRs covered the entire spike protein, and the dominant responses fell in regions 160-218 and 743-854. Most participants were white British and females outnumbered males, and the authors suggested that clonal diversity may have been underestimated. Conclusions about previously exposed vaccinees are limited because only six or seven AZD1222 recipients were SARS-CoV-2 seropositive at baseline. Because no samples from the day 14 peak response were available, repertoires could be characterized only after the peak T cell response. Reportedly, close to half of the unique spike-specific TCRs recognized epitopes lying outside the regions that are mutated in the B.1.351 and B.1.1.7 variants.

The germline V gene (reference sequence) sets CDR1 to LNHDA and CDR2 to SQIVND. Trimming costs V 6 bases and J 1 base, and their ends lie 10 bases apart. There are 14 amino acids in the CDR3, from cysteine to phenylalanine inclusive. Only CDR3 DNA remains: 42 bases, in frame from the first base. Explained via the paper, the time point label denotes: baseline before first vaccination. Vaccinee samples were obtained from the UK trials COV001 and COV002, which included a single-blind randomized controlled phase 2/3 trial of AZD1222 (ChAdOx1 nCoV-19) in healthy adults. For TCRbeta chain sequencing, PBMC samples were collected from trial participants at day 0 and at day 28 after the second dose. The CDR3 regions of human TCRbeta chains were subjected to immunosequencing. The study's own analysis went as follows. Repertoire TCRs were matched against a reference library of SARS-CoV-2-specific TCRs generated with the MIRA antigen-specificity platform. Breadth meant the fraction of unique TCRs that were SARS-CoV-2-associated, whereas depth meant the fraction of total T cells that were SARS-CoV-2-associated. Each spike-specific TCR was assigned to its reactive spike region and to a CD4 or CD8 class using the MIRA data. Log10-transformed breadth and depth values were compared by one-way ANOVA with Sidak's multiple comparisons tests. TCRdb took over this immuneACCESS table, retaining in-frame rearrangements with V and J assigned. Such tables are incomplete; in checked studies, under half of the missing clones stem from an unresolved V gene, and the remainder is unexplained. V, J and clone size were drawn from that table, and D and trimming were deduced from the DNA. This sample lists fewer than 100,000 clones; around nine tenths were detected once. The ten biggest clones cover roughly 21% of the sample.

Recombination joined TRBV19 with TRBJ1-3; possibly the D gene is TRBD1, per 6 matching bases. The input for sequencing was peripheral blood, taken on day 0 of AZD1222 vaccination. This sequence was found in an adult in good health. This receptor carries the CDR3 CASRSGQSGNTIYF. The DNA is TGTGCCAGTAGGAGCGGACAGTCTGGAAACACCATATATTTT.